This TCR beta chain appears in the sequencing data of a study of shared clonotypes between healthy human individuals. Study observations and caveats: Across a handful of donors, naive CD4 shared 5% to 6.5%, naive CD8 more than 3%, memory CD4 2.3%, memory CD8 0.35% to 0.5%. Among donors, the sharing of clonotypes was expected to be influenced by sequencing depth. Naive subsets typically showed greater estimated richness than memory subsets.

Remarks on this clone: Its target is not known.

TCRdb keeps only in-frame clones here, not all; method: immunoSEQ multiplex PCR. Among millions of clones listed, approximately 94% were seen once. Naive CD8 populations comprised CD45RO-negative cells positively selected for CCR7, excluding terminally differentiated effector memory CD45RA+ cells. Healthy and HIV-negative, the adult donors had no recent acute infections or vaccinations. The V gene's germline CDR1 is MNHNY and CDR2 SVGAGI (reference sequence). V lost 2 bases, J lost 3 bases, and 11 bases lay in between. CDR3 length: 15 residues. The sequencing input was naive CD8+ T cells sorted from blood. V is TRBV6-6 and J is TRBJ1-5; D is unclear. This clonotype was sampled from a man between 18 and 29 years old in good health. CDR3 bases: TGTGCCAGCAGTTACAACGGGGATCTCAATCAGCCCCAGCATTTT. It translates to CASSYNGDLNQPQHF.